The clone carrying this TCR beta chain was detected only a few times. V was shortened by 0 bases and J by 0 bases, with 8 bases between the two germline ends. Per germline, CDR1 MGHRA and CDR2 YSYEKL. This CDR3 spans 16 amino acids. The PCR was carried out with 60 Vbeta primers and 13 Jbeta primers. The repertoire was sequenced with immunoSEQ multiplex PCR; TCRdb's copy has only in-frame clones and lacks some. The sample contains about 120,000 clones, more than 80% of which appear only once. The data originate from a study of cytomegalovirus exposure and HLA in healthy donors. This TCR derives from a man aged 35-49 years in good health and CMV-seronegative. The chain employs TRBV4-1 and TRBJ2-2, with a weak D call TRBD1 (5 bases). Source material: PBMCs. Here the CDR3 DNA reads TGCGCCAGCAGCCAAGAAGACAGATCGAACACCGGGGAGCTGTTTTTT. Translated: CASSQEDRSNTGELFF.